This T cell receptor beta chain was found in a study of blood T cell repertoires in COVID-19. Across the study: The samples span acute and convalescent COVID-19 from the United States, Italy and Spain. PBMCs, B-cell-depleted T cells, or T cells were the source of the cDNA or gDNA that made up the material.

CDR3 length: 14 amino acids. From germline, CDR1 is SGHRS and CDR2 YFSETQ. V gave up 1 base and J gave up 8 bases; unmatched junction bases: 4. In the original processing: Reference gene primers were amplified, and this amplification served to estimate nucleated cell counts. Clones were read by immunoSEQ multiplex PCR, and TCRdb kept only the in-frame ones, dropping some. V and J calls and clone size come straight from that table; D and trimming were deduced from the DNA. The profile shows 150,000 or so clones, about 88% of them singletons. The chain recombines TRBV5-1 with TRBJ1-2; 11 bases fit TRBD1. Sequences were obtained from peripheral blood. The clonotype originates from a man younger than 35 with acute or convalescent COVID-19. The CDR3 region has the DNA TGCGCCAGCAGCTTGAGGACAGGGGGCGAGGGCTACACCTTC. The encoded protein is CASSLRTGGEGYTF.